This T cell receptor (beta chain) was sequenced for a study of human thymus T cells. Genomic DNA was extracted from every available blood leukocyte. Germline CDR1 LNHDA, CDR2 SQIVND (reference sequence). The CDR3 spans 17 residues. Losses at the gene ends were 5 bases for V and 6 bases for J; bases not matched to a gene: 8. The method was immunoSEQ multiplex PCR; TCRdb's version includes in-frame clones alone and lacks a portion of them. Of more than 50,000 clones in the sample, about 93% were seen once. V usage is TRBV19 and J usage is TRBJ2-1; 15 bases align to TRBD2. Sequenced input: blood. This sequence was found in a boy younger than two with a congenital heart defect but otherwise immunologically healthy. The CDR3 loop reads CASSSRTSGRASNEQFF. The CDR3 DNA is TGTGCCAGTAGTTCCCGGACTAGCGGGAGGGCCTCCAATGAGCAGTTCTTC.